The sample holds many counts of the clone carrying this T cell receptor beta chain. Its matching antigen is unknown. The V gene's germline CDR1 is SGHRS and CDR2 YFSETQ. The length of the CDR3 is 14 residues. V lost 1 base and J 4 bases, leaving 12 bases between the germline ends. Clinical Activity Scores of at least 3, NOSPECS grades of at least 4 and durations under 3 months characterized ophthalmopathy patients. PBMCs were collected from an approximately 9.5 ml volume of fresh peripheral blood. The data are from a study of T cells in Graves' hyperthyroidism and ophthalmopathy. Study-wide context: Peripheral blood was taken when the disease was first diagnosed, before any treatment began.

General study results and limits: Ophthalmopathy was separated from stable hyperthyroidism by a 13 V-J model.

The source material, RNA transcripts, was used to amplify TCR beta CDR3 regions. HTBI primers drove first-round RT-PCR of the TCR CDR3. From the multiplex PCR reads, TCRdb called clonotypes with MiXCR, one entry per CDR3 protein. The table lists approximately 30,000 distinct CDR3 sequences, around 52% of them singletons. This sequence originates from a woman in her thirties or forties with Graves' ophthalmopathy. Input material: blood. This chain links TRBV5-1 with TRBJ2-7; D unclear. The CDR3 DNA reads TGCGCCAGCAGCTTGCGGGTCATGGGGTACGAGCAGTACTTC. This sequence encodes CASSLRVMGYEQYF.